The 10 T cell receptor beta chains below were found in one sample sequenced in a study of beta chain features in type 1 diabetes (dated by TCRdb to between 2018 and 2020). Library preparation employed the immunoSEQ multiplex PCR assay. The entire amount of isolated RNA was reverse transcribed using the High Capacity cDNA Reverse Transcription Kit, so the sequenced TCRB transcripts were expressed ones. TCRdb provides this immuneACCESS table in a form limited to in-frame rearrangements. Some clones are lacking; in checked studies, under half of them reflect an unresolved V gene, and why the rest are absent is not known. The sample table holds about 180,000 clones, of which almost 8% were seen once. The ten largest make up roughly 0.5% of the sample. Their cognate antigens are unknown. Study-wide findings and limitations: Type 1 diabetes patients showed a moderate but significant shortening of TCRB CDR3 length in all four CD4+ subsets.

Sequenced sample: central memory CD4+ T cells from blood. The receptor source for this set is a man between 18 and 29 years old with type 1 diabetes.

This clone occurred a few times. The genes are TRBV28 and TRBJ1-1; perhaps TRBD1 as D (5 bases). The ends were cut back, 8 bases at V and 4 bases at J, with 23 bases in the middle. The CDR3 extends over 16 amino acids. Per germline, CDR1 MDHEN and CDR2 SYDVKM. In DNA, the CDR3 is TGTGCCAGCCGGCCCGGGGGAGGGCGGGTCGGCACTGAAGCTTTCTTT. Its protein is CASRPGGGRVGTEAFF.

This chain uses TRBV5-1 with TRBJ2-3, with 7 bases identical to TRBD1. The V gene end was trimmed by 3 bases and the J gene end by 8 bases; junction bases not matched to a gene: 15. The CDR3 is made up of 16 amino acids. Germline CDR1 and CDR2: SGHRS and YFSETQ. The CDR3 nucleotides read TGCGCCAGCAGCTCCACCCCCGGGACAGCCAGTGGTACGCAGTATTTT. Protein sequence: CASSSTPGTASGTQYF.

The chain employs TRBV18 and TRBJ2-6, with D maybe TRBD2 (5 bases). This CDR3 is 17 amino acids long. The germline V and J ends were trimmed by 0 bases and 4 bases, with 13 bases remaining between them. The germline V gene has CDR1 KGHSH and CDR2 LQKENI. For the CDR3, the DNA is TGTGCCAGCTCACCACCTGCGGGTCTCTTGGGGGCCAACGTCCTGACTTTC. Its protein is CASSPPAGLLGANVLTF.

This chain joins TRBV7-8 and TRBJ1-4; 10 nucleotides agree with TRBD1. Per germline, CDR1 SGHVS and CDR2 FQNEAQ. The CDR3 contains 15 residues. The trim removed 1 base at V and 7 bases at J, leaving 3 bases unmatched. CDR3 residues: CASSLDRDRGEKLFF. The CDR3 DNA reads as TGTGCCAGCAGCTTAGACCGGGACAGGGGTGAAAAACTGTTTTTT.

The V gene is TRBV7-2, the J gene TRBJ2-1; a weak D match, TRBD2 (7 bases). CDR3 size: 15 residues. Germline assignment: CDR1 SGHTA and CDR2 FQGNSA. Trimming left V 4 bases short and J 2 bases short, with 12 bases between. The CDR3 sequence: CASSSSGDTYNEQFF. For the CDR3, the DNA is TGTGCCAGCAGCTCGAGCGGGGACACCTACAATGAGCAGTTCTTC.

This clone was counted only a few times. V is TRBV28 and J is TRBJ1-1, with D tentatively TRBD1 (5 bases). CDR3 length: 14 residues. Germline V lookup: CDR1 MDHEN, CDR2 SYDVKM. Trimming left V 4 bases short and J 2 bases short, with 11 bases between. The chain's CDR3 is CASSSPGKNTEAFF. The CDR3 nucleotides read TGTGCCAGCAGTTCTCCAGGGAAAAACACTGAAGCTTTCTTT. Together with reference TRBV28 and TRBJ1-1, the CDR3 gives the full variable domain: DVKVTQSSRYLVKRTGEKVFLECVQDMDHENMFWYRQDPGLGLRLIYFSYDVKMKEKGDIPEGYSVSREKKERFSLILESASTNQTSMYLCASSSPGKNTEAFFGQGTRLTVV.

The sample holds a few counts of this clone. J is TRBJ1-1 and V is TRBV19, with no clear D. Germline CDR1 and CDR2: LNHDA and SQIVND (reference sequence). The length of the CDR3 is 13 residues. Trimming cost V 6 bases and J 1 base, with 9 bases left between them. The CDR3 coding sequence is TGTGCCAGTAGAGACTCAAGGAACACTGAAGCTTTCTTT. Its protein product is CASRDSRNTEAFF.

There are a few counts of this clone. The CDR3 ends on some other residue instead of the conserved phenylalanine or tryptophan, so this is likely a read error. The limits of the CDR3 on the DNA are not certain, so only TCRdb's listed CDR3 is given. The CDR3 here is CASSSPTEEVV. The rearrangement joins TRBV9 to TRBJ1-2. Germline values: CDR1 SGDLS, CDR2 YYNGEE. The CDR3 is 11 residues long, ends included.

This chain connects TRBV4-3 to TRBJ1-4, with D possibly being TRBD1 (6 bases). V lost 8 bases to trimming and J lost 4 bases, with 11 bases between them. The germline CDR1 and CDR2 sequences are LGHNA and YSLEER. The CDR3 extends over 13 amino acids. CDR3 nucleotides: TGCGCCAGCGGGGGCCTGGGTAATGAAAAACTGTTTTTT. Amino acid sequence: CASGGLGNEKLFF.

This clone was seen a few times. The chain has TRBV2 and TRBJ2-1; 7 bases are a match to TRBD2. The CDR3 contains 12 residues. The germline V gene has CDR1 SNHLY and CDR2 FYNNEI. With 8 bases clipped from V and 10 bases from J, the junction kept 8 bases outside the gene matches. The CDR3 nucleotides read TGTGCCAGCGGACTAGGGTGGCGAGAGCAGTTCTTC. Amino acids: CASGLGWREQFF.